Below are 14 T cell receptor beta chains sequenced from a single sample in a study of blood T cell repertoires in COVID-19. Using immunoSEQ multiplex PCR, the repertoire was profiled, and TCRdb retains in-frame clones only, with some absent. The data hold just under 20,000 clones, with about 88% observed a single time. Specimen: peripheral blood. The receptors were gathered from a human donor in a cohort sampled during active COVID-19.

V usage is TRBV5-1 and J usage is TRBJ2-4; 8 positions agree with TRBD2. V trimming: 4 bases; J trimming: 2 bases; junction bases outside the gene matches: 8. CDR1 SGHRS and CDR2 YFSETQ come from the germline V gene. The CDR3 spans 16 residues. The CDR3 loop reads CASSTRGGRTKNIQYF. The CDR3 DNA is TGCGCCAGCAGCACCCGGGGGGGCCGGACCAAAAACATTCAGTACTTC.

This chain links TRBV5-4 with TRBJ1-4; D not resolved. Germline V gene sequence: CDR1 SGHNT, CDR2 YYREEE (reference sequence). This CDR3 contains 12 residues. Trimming took off 4 bases at V and 8 bases at J, with 9 bases between the two ends. The CDR3 DNA is TGTGCCAGCAGCGTTGGTCGGGAAAAACTGTTTTTT. The encoded protein is CASSVGREKLFF.

CDR3 sequence: CASSASAGASNQPQHF. As DNA, the CDR3 is TGTGCCAGTAGTGCGAGTGCAGGGGCTAGCAATCAGCCCCAGCATTTT. The chain joins TRBV19 to TRBJ1-5; D might be TRBD1 (6 bases). The CDR3 length is 16 residues. Germline values: CDR1 LNHDA, CDR2 SQIVND (reference sequence). V was pared by 5 bases and J by 0 bases, with 14 bases between.

This chain connects TRBV3-1 (or the pseudogene TRBV3-2) to TRBJ2-7; TRBD1 is a possible D gene (6 bases). V was shortened by 4 bases and J by 3 bases, with 16 bases between the two germline ends. Germline-derived CDR1 and CDR2 are LGHDT and YNNKEL (reference sequence). CDR3 length equals 15 residues. CDR3 sequence reads: CASSPSGGRGYEQYF. DNA for the CDR3: TGTGCCAGCAGCCCGAGTGGGGGCAGGGGCTACGAGCAGTACTTC.

This clone was detected only once. The V and J genes are TRBV18 and TRBJ2-1, with D possibly TRBD2 on 6 matching bases. Trimming removed 3 bases from V and 0 bases from J, with 9 bases in between. Germline V lookup: CDR1 KGHSH, CDR2 LQKENI. This CDR3 has 15 residues. The CDR3 region is CASSPGTGSYNEQFF. The CDR3 nucleotides read TGTGCCAGCTCACCGGGGACTGGCTCCTACAATGAGCAGTTCTTC.

The chain has TRBV30 and TRBJ2-1, with D maybe TRBD1 (6 bases). This CDR3 has 14 residues. The germline CDR1 and CDR2 sequences are GTSNPN and SVGIG (reference sequence). The V gene lost 4 bases and the J gene lost 0 bases, with 10 bases spanning the gap. CDR3 amino acids: CAWMAGDSYNEQFF. For the CDR3, the DNA is TGTGCCTGGATGGCAGGGGACTCCTACAATGAGCAGTTCTTC.

This chain joins TRBV27 and TRBJ1-3, with 8 bases lining up with TRBD1. CDR3 length equals 14 residues. V shed 6 bases and J 2 bases; nucleotides not matched to a gene: 3. Germline CDR1 reads MNHEY; CDR2 reads SMNVEV (reference sequence). CDR3 in DNA: TGTGCCAGCAGGCAGGGGGCGGCTGGAAACACCATATATTTT. Amino acid sequence: CASRQGAAGNTIYF.

The chain is built from TRBV11-2 and TRBJ2-2, with 7 positions matching TRBD1. V shed 6 bases, J shed 1 base, and the junction held 5 bases outside the gene matches. Germline values: CDR1 SGHAT, CDR2 FQNNGV. This CDR3 is 15 amino acids long. The CDR3 region is CASSMGQMNTGELFF. CDR3 sequence (DNA): TGTGCCAGCAGTATGGGACAGATGAACACCGGGGAGCTGTTTTTT.

The CDR3 sequence is CASSSSMTGDYEQYF. The CDR3 nucleotides are TGTGCCAGCAGCTCCTCGATGACAGGGGATTACGAGCAGTACTTC. The V and J genes are TRBV5-6 and TRBJ2-7; TRBD1 aligns across 8 bases. Looked up from germline, CDR1 is SGHDT and CDR2 is YYEEEE. This CDR3 has 15 amino acids. J lost 4 bases, V lost 3 bases, and 9 bases had no gene match.

The chain links TRBV5-6 to TRBJ1-5; TRBD1 matches 8 bases. This CDR3 has 14 amino acids. The V gene end was trimmed by 3 bases and the J gene end by 7 bases; junction bases not matched to a gene: 6. Per germline, CDR1 SGHDT and CDR2 YYEEEE. CDR3 amino acids: CASSSDRVAQPQHF. The CDR3 DNA sequence: TGTGCCAGCAGCTCGGACAGGGTAGCGCAGCCCCAGCATTTT.

The chain combines TRBV28 with TRBJ1-4, with D possibly TRBD1 on 5 matching bases. CDR1 MDHEN and CDR2 SYDVKM come from the germline V gene. The CDR3 totals 12 residues. Trimming left V 5 bases short and J 11 bases short, with 12 bases between. The CDR3, as DNA: TGTGCCAGCAGTCCCCCGCGGGGGAAACTGTTTTTT. Translated, it gives CASSPPRGKLFF. The full variable domain, its missing parts supplied by reference TRBV28 and TRBJ1-4, is DVKVTQSSRYLVKRTGEKVFLECVQDMDHENMFWYRQDPGLGLRLIYFSYDVKMKEKGDIPEGYSVSREKKERFSLILESASTNQTSMYLCASSPPRGKLFFGSGTQLSVL.

The chain uses TRBV4-2 and TRBJ2-1; 8 bases fit TRBD2. The J segment lost 8 bases and the V segment lost 5 bases, leaving 14 bases of the junction unmatched. Germline lookup yields CDR1 LGHNA and CDR2 YNFKEQ. This CDR3 comprises 16 residues. CDR3 protein: CASSTPGTRPQHEQFF. CDR3 in DNA: TGTGCCAGCAGCACCCCCGGGACTAGACCCCAACATGAGCAGTTCTTC.

V usage is TRBV6-6 and J usage is TRBJ1-1; 9 nucleotides align to TRBD1. From germline, CDR1 is MNHNY and CDR2 SVGAGI (reference sequence). Unmatched junction bases numbered 6, after V lost 10 bases and J lost 3 bases. This CDR3 comprises 13 residues. CDR3: CATNRGPDTEAFF. CDR3 in DNA: TGTGCCACGAACAGGGGGCCAGACACTGAAGCTTTCTTT.

This clone has just one count. The CDR3 protein is CASSPPTDGNTIYF. The CDR3, as DNA: TGTGCCAGCTCACCACCGACAGATGGAAACACCATATATTTT. This chain connects TRBV18 to TRBJ1-3, with TRBD1 as a possible D gene (5 bases). The CDR3 length is 14 residues. The ends were cut back, 0 bases at V and 3 bases at J, with 6 bases in the middle. Per the germline V gene, CDR1 is KGHSH and CDR2 is LQKENI. The whole variable domain, filled in from reference TRBV18 and TRBJ1-3, reads NAGVMQNPRHLVRRRGQEARLRCSPMKGHSHVYWYRQLPEEGLKFMVYLQKENIIDESGMPKERFSAEFPKEGPSILRIQQVVRGDSAAYFCASSPPTDGNTIYFGEGSWLTVV.